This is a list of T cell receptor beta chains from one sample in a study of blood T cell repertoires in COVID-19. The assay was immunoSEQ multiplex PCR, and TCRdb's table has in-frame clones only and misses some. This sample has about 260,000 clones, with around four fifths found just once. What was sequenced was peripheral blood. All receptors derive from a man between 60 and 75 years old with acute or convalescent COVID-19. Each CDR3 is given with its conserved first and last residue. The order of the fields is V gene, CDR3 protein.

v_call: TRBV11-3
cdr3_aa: CASSFPSGTEVYGYTF

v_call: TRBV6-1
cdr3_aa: CASSAFGRGVYNEQFF

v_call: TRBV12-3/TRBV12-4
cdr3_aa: CASSLRTIYGYTF

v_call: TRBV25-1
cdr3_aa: CASSEYGGGNTIYF

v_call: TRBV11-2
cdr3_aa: CASSPWGDWEQFF

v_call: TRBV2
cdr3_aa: CATRVFDRGVETQYF

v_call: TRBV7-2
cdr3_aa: CASSLGVSGMQETQYF

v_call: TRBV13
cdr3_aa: CASTSREEQYF

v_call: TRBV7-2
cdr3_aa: CASSPDARRNMGYTF

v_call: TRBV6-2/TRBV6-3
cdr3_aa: CASSYSQYSSYEQYF

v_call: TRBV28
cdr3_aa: CASNWGTGGAYEQYF

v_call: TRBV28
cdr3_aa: CASRGDRVHGYTF

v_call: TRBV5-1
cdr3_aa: CASSFQGAGETQYF

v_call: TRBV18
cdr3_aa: CASSPPSYEQFF

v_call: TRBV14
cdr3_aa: CASSQAGGAKNIQYF

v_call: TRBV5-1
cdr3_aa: CASSLWQYNEQFF

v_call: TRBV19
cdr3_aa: CASSIGTGGPTGELFF

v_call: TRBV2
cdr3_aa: CASSESRIAGASYEQYF

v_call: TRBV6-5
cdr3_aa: CASSYWWEGGHEQFF

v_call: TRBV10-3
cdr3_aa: CAITPRWREKTGELFF

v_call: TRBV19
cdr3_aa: CASSPHGRLAGLSYEQYF